This TCR beta chain emerged from a study of T cells after yellow fever vaccination. The study's findings and limits: Overall, a small share of clonotypes was seen in both CD4 and CD8 compartments. Secondary responses were weaker yet peaked faster, day 5 versus 15.

TCRdb processed the 5' RACE reads anew with MiXCR; each CDR3 protein has one entry. The sample lists about 320,000 distinct CDR3 sequences; approximately 4% were seen once. About this clonotype itself: Its cognate antigen is unknown.

CDR3 length: 12 residues. The germline V gene encodes CDR1 SQVTM and CDR2 ANQGSEA. Trimming stripped 6 bases from V and 0 bases from J, with 8 bases between. The sample here was PBMCs, taken 15 days after the yellow fever booster vaccination. V is TRBV29-1 and J is TRBJ2-5; D uncertain. The receptor's source is a man younger than 30 who received the YFV17D yellow fever vaccine. The CDR3 spells CSVQRYQETQYF. CDR3 coding DNA: TGCAGCGTCCAGAGGTACCAAGAGACCCAGTACTTC.